Each of the 3 T cell receptor beta chains below was sequenced from the same sample in a study of blood T cell repertoires in COVID-19. Produced via immunoSEQ multiplex PCR; TCRdb's table is partial and in-frame only. The sample holds 100,000 to 150,000 clones, 85% to 90% seen once. Sequencing was performed on peripheral blood. The origin of the receptors is a man in his fifties or sixties with COVID-19, enrolled during active disease.

A single count supports this clone. The chain has TRBV7-3 and TRBJ2-5; the match to TRBD1 covers 8 bases. V trimming: 4 bases; J trimming: 3 bases; junction bases outside the gene matches: 10. This CDR3 is built from 16 residues. Germline V gives CDR1 SGHTA, CDR2 FQGTGA. The CDR3 is CASSSKGVTGEETQYF. CDR3 DNA: TGTGCCAGCAGCTCAAAGGGAGTGACAGGGGAAGAGACCCAGTACTTC.

This clone was picked up many times. The genes are TRBV5-1 and TRBJ1-1, with D hard to call. CDR1 is SGHRS and CDR2 is YFSETQ in the germline V gene. V lost 7 bases, J lost 2 bases, and 15 bases lay in between. CDR3 size: 14 residues. The CDR3 spells CASRGRHSNTEAFF. The CDR3 DNA sequence: TGCGCCAGCCGCGGGCGGCATTCTAACACTGAAGCTTTCTTT.

The V and J genes are TRBV3-1 (or the pseudogene TRBV3-2) and TRBJ1-1, with a tentative D call TRBD1 (5 bases). The ends were cut back, 3 bases at V and 4 bases at J, with 12 bases in the middle. The germline V gene has CDR1 LGHDT and CDR2 YNNKEL (reference sequence). CDR3 length: 14 amino acids. The CDR3, as DNA: TGTGCCAGCAGCCATAGAAGTGGGGCCACTGAAGCTTTCTTT. Translated, it gives CASSHRSGATEAFF.